This T cell receptor beta chain appears in the sequencing data of a study of blood T cell repertoires in COVID-19. The wider study: Italy, Spain and the United States were the sources of the convalescent and acute COVID-19 samples. In each case, the material was cDNA or gDNA derived from T cells, B-cell-depleted T cells, or PBMCs.

This clone has a handful of counts. In the authors' methods: Estimates of nucleated cell counts were drawn from the amplification of reference gene primers. This table comes from immunoSEQ multiplex PCR, and its TCRdb copy is limited to in-frame clones, with some not included. Clone size and V and J calls were adopted from that table, with D and trimming inferred from the DNA. The sample lists some 45,000 clones, 82% occurring once. Germline CDR1 reads SGHAT; CDR2 reads FQNNGV. V was pared by 4 bases and J by 1 base, with 4 bases of the junction left unmatched. The CDR3 has 17 amino acids. The rearrangement joins TRBV11-2 to TRBJ2-5; TRBD2 agrees at 15 bases. The specimen sequenced was peripheral blood. The receptor's source is a human donor in a cohort sampled during active COVID-19. The CDR3: CASSSGLAGGGQETQYF. CDR3 DNA: TGTGCCAGCAGCTCGGGACTAGCGGGAGGAGGCCAAGAGACCCAGTACTTC.